This T cell receptor (beta chain) was obtained from a study of immune cell composition in non-small cell lung cancer. Study information: Histologic subtype was mainly adenocarcinoma or squamous cell carcinoma. Study conclusions and caveats: Tumour-associated clones >0.5% occurred in 30% to 35% of adenocarcinomas, over 60% of squamous.

As concerns this clone: Its antigen is not identified.

TCRdb keeps only in-frame clones here, not all; method: immunoSEQ multiplex PCR. This table has about 3,700 clones, 68% appearing once. There are 14 residues in the CDR3. Germline V lookup: CDR1 SGHTA, CDR2 FQGTGA. Germline trimming cut 5 bases from V and 2 bases from J; bases unmatched to any gene: 4. Sequencing was performed on lung tumor tissue. This TCR derives from a human donor with non-small cell lung cancer. The genes are TRBV7-3 and TRBJ1-2, with 8 positions matching TRBD1. The CDR3 DNA reads TGTGCCAGCAGCAGGGACAGGAACAACTATGGCTACACCTTC. Its translation is CASSRDRNNYGYTF. The full variable domain, its missing parts supplied by reference TRBV7-3 and TRBJ1-2, is GAGVSQTPSNKVTEKGKYVELRCDPISGHTALYWYRQSLGQGPEFLIYFQGTGAADDSGLPNDRFFAVRPEGSVSTLKIQRTERGDSAVYLCASSRDRNNYGYTFGSGTRLTVV.